The subject of this entry is one T cell receptor beta chain. MiXCR, applied by TCRdb to the RT-PCR reads, yields one record per CDR3 protein. The data contain about 680,000 distinct CDR3 sequences, about 14% of them singletons. Trimming pared 8 bases from V and 1 base from J, leaving 19 bases between. The CDR3 totals 16 residues. CDR1 SGHRS and CDR2 YFSETQ come from the germline V gene. The sequencing sample was made of memory CD4+ T cells from blood. This receptor was identified in a female donor in good health, serving as a healthy control. This chain connects TRBV5-1 to TRBJ2-1; weak D call: TRBD2 (5 bases). CDR3 amino acids: CASGPGWAPSYNEQFF. The CDR3 DNA is TGCGCCAGTGGCCCGGGGTGGGCGCCGTCCTACAATGAGCAGTTCTTC.